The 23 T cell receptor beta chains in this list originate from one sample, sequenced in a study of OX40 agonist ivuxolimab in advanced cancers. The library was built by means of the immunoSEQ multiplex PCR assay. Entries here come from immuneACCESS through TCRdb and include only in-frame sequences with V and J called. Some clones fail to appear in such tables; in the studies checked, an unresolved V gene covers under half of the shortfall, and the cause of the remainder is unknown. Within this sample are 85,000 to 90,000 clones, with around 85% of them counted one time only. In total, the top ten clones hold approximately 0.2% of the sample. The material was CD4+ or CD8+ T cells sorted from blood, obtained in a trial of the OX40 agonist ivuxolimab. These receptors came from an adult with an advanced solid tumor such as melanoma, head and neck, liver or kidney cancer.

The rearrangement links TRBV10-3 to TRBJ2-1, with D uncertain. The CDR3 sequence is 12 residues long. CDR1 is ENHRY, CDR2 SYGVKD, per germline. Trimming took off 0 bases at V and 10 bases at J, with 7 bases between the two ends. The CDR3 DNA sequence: TGTGCCATCAGTGAGTCTGGTTCGGAGCAGTTCTTC. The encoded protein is CAISESGSEQFF.

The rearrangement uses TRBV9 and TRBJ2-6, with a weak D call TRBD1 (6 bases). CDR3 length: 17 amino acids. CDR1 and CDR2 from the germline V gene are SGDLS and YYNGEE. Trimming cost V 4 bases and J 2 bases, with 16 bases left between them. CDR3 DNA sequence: TGTGCCAGCAGCCCTCGAGGGACACCAGCTGGGGCCAACGTCCTGACTTTC. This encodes CASSPRGTPAGANVLTF.

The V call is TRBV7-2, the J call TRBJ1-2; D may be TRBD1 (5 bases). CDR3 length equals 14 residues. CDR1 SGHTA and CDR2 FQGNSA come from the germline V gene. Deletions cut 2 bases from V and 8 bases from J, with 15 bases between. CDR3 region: CASSLLGVREGYTF. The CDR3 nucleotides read TGTGCCAGCAGCTTATTAGGGGTCAGGGAAGGCTACACCTTC.

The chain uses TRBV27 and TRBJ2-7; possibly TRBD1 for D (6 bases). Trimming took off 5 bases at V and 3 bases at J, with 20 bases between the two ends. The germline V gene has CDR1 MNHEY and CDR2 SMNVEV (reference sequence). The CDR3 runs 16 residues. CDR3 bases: TGTGCCAGCAGTCCGGATCTACGGACAGCGTTCTACGAGCAGTACGTC. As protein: CASSPDLRTAFYEQYV.

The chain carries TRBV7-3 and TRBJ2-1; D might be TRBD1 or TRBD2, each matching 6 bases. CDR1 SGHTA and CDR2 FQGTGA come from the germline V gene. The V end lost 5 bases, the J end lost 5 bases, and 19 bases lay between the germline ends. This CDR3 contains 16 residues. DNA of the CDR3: TGTGCCAGCAGCCCAAACGGGGCGGGACAAAACAATGAGCAGTTCTTC. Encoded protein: CASSPNGAGQNNEQFF.

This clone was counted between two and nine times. The CDR3 reads CASKGETPNTEAFF. The CDR3 region has the DNA TGTGCCAGTAAGGGAGAGACGCCCAACACTGAAGCTTTCTTT. The V and J genes are TRBV19 and TRBJ1-1; D unclear. The CDR3 totals 14 residues. Per germline, CDR1 LNHDA and CDR2 SQIVND (reference sequence). Between the trimmed V and J ends, which lost 7 bases and 2 bases, there was a span of 14 bases.

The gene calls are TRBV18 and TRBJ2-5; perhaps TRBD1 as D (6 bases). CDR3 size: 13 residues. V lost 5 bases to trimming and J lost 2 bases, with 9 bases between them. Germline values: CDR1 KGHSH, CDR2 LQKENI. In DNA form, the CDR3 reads TGTGCCAGCTCATCTGGACAGCAAGAGACCCAGTACTTC. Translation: CASSSGQQETQYF.

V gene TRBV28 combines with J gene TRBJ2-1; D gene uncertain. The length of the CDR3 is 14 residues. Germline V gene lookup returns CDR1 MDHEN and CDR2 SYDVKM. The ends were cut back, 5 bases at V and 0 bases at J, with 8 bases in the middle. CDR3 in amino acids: CASSSTGSYNEQFF. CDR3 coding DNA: TGTGCCAGCAGTAGTACTGGCTCCTACAATGAGCAGTTCTTC.

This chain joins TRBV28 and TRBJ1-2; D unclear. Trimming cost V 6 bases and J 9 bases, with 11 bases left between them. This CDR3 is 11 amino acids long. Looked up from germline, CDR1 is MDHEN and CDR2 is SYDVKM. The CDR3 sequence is CASRQASSYTF. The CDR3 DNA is TGTGCCAGCAGGCAAGCCAGCAGCTACACCTTC.

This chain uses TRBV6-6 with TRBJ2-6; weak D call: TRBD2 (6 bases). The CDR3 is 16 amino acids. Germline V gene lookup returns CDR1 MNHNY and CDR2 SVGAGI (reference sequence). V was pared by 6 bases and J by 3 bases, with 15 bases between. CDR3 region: CASRRDLGGGANVLTF. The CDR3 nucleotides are TGTGCCAGCAGACGCGACCTCGGGGGTGGGGCCAACGTCCTGACTTTC.

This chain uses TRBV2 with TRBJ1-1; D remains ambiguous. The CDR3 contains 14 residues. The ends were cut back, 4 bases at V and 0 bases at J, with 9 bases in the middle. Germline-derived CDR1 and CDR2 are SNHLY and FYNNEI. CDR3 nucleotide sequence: TGTGCCAGCAGTGGGCCACGATTGAACACTGAAGCTTTCTTT. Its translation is CASSGPRLNTEAFF.

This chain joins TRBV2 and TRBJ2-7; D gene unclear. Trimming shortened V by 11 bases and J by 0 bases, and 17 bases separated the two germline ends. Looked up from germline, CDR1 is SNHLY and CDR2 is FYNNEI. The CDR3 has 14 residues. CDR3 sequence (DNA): TGTGCCCCCAATGCGGAAACGTCCTCCTACGAGCAGTACGTC. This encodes CAPNAETSSYEQYV.

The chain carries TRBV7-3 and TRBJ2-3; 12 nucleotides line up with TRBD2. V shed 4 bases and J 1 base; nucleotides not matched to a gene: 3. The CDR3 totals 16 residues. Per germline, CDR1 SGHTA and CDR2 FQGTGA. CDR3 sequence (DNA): TGTGCCAGCAGCTCTCGGACTAGCGGGGGCACAGATACGCAGTATTTT. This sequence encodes CASSSRTSGGTDTQYF. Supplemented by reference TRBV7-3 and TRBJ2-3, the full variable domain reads GAGVSQTPSNKVTEKGKYVELRCDPISGHTALYWYRQSLGQGPEFLIYFQGTGAADDSGLPNDRFFAVRPEGSVSTLKIQRTERGDSAVYLCASSSRTSGGTDTQYFGPGTRLTVL.

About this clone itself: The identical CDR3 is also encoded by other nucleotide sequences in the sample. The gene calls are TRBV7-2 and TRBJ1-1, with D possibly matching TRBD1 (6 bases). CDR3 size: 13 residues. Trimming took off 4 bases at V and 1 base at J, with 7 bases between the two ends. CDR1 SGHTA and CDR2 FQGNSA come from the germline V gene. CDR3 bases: TGTGCCAGCAGCTCACAGGGGAACACTGAAGCTTTCTTT. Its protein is CASSSQGNTEAFF.

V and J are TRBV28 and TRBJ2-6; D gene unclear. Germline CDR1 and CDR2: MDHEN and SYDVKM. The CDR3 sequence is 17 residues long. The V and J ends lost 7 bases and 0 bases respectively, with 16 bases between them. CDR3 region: CASTLAGIISGANVLTF. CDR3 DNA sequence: TGTGCCAGCACCCTGGCAGGCATAATCTCTGGGGCCAACGTCCTGACTTTC.

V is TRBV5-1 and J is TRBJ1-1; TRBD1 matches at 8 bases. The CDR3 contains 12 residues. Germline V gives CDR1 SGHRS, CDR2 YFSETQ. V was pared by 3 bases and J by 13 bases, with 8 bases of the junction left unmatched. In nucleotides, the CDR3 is TGCGCCAGCAGCTCAAAGGGACAGGCGGTTTTCTTT. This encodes CASSSKGQAVFF.

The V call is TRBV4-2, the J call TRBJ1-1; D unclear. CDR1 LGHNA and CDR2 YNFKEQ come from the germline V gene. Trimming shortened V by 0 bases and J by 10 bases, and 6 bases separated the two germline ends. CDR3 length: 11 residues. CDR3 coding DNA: TGTGCCAGCAGCCAAGACTTACTAGCTTTCTTT. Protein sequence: CASSQDLLAFF.

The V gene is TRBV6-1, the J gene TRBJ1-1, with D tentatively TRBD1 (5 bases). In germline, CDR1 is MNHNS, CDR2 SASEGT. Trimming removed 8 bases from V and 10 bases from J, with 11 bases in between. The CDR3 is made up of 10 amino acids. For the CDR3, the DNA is TGTGCCAGCGGGCAGGGAACAGCTTTCTTT. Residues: CASGQGTAFF.

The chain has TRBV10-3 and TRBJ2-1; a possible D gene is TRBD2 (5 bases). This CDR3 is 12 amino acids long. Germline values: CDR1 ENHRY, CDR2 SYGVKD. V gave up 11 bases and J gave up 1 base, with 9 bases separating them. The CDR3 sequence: CASGISYNEQFF. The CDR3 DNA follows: TGTGCCTCGGGGATATCCTACAATGAGCAGTTCTTC.

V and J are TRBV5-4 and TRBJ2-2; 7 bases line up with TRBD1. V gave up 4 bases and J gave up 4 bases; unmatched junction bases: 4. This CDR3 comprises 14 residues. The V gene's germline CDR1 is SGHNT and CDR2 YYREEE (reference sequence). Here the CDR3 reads CASSSGQVTGELFF. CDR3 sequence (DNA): TGTGCCAGCAGCAGTGGACAGGTCACCGGGGAGCTGTTTTTT.

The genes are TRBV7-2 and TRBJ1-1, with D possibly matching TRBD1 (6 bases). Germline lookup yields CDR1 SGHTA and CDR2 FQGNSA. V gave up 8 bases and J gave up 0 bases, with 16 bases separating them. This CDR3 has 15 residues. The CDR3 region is CASRRGAPMNTEAFF. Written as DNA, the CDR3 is TGTGCCAGCCGCAGGGGCGCCCCGATGAACACTGAAGCTTTCTTT.

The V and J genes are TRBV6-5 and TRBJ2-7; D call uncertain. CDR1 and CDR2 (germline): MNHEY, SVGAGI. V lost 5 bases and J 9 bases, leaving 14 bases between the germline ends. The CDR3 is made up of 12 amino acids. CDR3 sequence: CASSNVPGGQYF. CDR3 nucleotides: TGTGCCAGCAGTAACGTACCCGGCGGGCAGTACTTC.

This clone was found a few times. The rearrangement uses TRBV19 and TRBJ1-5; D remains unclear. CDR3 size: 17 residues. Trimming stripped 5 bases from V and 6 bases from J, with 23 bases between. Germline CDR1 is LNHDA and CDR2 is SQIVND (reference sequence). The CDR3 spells CASSPRLGTRTGQPQHF. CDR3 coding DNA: TGTGCCAGTAGTCCACGGTTAGGTACCAGGACTGGTCAGCCCCAGCATTTT.